This TCR beta chain was identified during a study of shared clonotypes between healthy human individuals. Under the authors' procedure: Filtering differed, since immunoSEQ gave only junction sequences and no quality scores. Method: immunoSEQ multiplex PCR; TCRdb's copy keeps in-frame clones and lacks some. V, J and clone size derive from that table, while D and trimming were established from the DNA sequence. The repertoire holds 2 million to 2.5 million clones, around 92% seen once, with about 0.41% in the top ten. The study, taken as a whole, reports: The sampled material consisted only of blood, and tissue repertoires are likely to differ.

This clone came up a few times. The antigen is not known. The CDR3 consists of 14 residues. Germline V lookup: CDR1 SEHNR, CDR2 FQNEAQ (reference sequence). The V and J ends lost 5 bases and 4 bases respectively, with 11 bases between them. V usage is TRBV7-9 and J usage is TRBJ1-4, with D uncertain. The source of this sequence is a man between 18 and 35 years old in good health. Some clones in this sample may be carry-over from other donors' samples. The source material was naive CD4+ T cells from PBMCs. Noted subset: CD45RA+ positively selected. The CDR3 reads CASSVSAVNEKLFF. CDR3 nucleotide sequence: TGTGCCAGCAGCGTGAGTGCAGTTAATGAAAAACTGTTTTTT.